These 30 T cell receptor beta chains originate from one sample sequenced in a study of T cells after yellow fever vaccination. TCRdb processed the 5' RACE reads anew with MiXCR; each CDR3 protein has one entry. The sample yields hundreds of thousands of distinct CDR3 sequences, roughly a sixth seen once. The sequencing used PBMCs, collected 4 to 5 days after the first yellow fever vaccination. Receptors were obtained from a man aged 18-30 years who received the YFV17D yellow fever vaccine.

Only a few counts were recorded for this clonotype. The gene calls are TRBV18 and TRBJ1-6; no firm D call. Between the trimmed V and J ends, which lost 2 bases and 8 bases, there was a span of 7 bases. CDR3 length: 13 amino acids. Germline assignment: CDR1 KGHSH and CDR2 LQKENI. This CDR3 reads CASSPTEDSPLHF. The CDR3 region has the DNA TGTGCCAGCTCACCAACAGAGGATTCACCCCTCCACTTT.

The chain links TRBV7-2 to TRBJ1-5; D is unresolved. V dropped 1 base and J dropped 6 bases, with 13 bases sitting between them. Germline V gives CDR1 SGHTA, CDR2 FQGNSA. The CDR3 contains 15 residues. The CDR3: CASSLDGLIGQPQHF. DNA of the CDR3: TGTGCCAGCAGCTTAGACGGTTTAATAGGTCAGCCCCAGCATTTT.

J is TRBJ2-7 and V is TRBV6-2 or TRBV6-3; D remains ambiguous. V was shortened by 7 bases and J by 3 bases, with 13 bases between the two germline ends. Germline-derived CDR1 and CDR2 are MNHEY and SVGEGT. This CDR3 contains 13 residues. The CDR3 DNA reads TGTGCCAGCACCCCCGACGGTTTCTACGAGCAGTACTTC. Amino acid sequence: CASTPDGFYEQYF.

This clonotype was counted between two and nine times. The chain has TRBV24-1 and TRBJ2-5; weak D call: TRBD2 (6 bases). This CDR3 contains 13 residues. Germline V gene lookup returns CDR1 KGHDR and CDR2 SFDVKD. The germline V and J ends were trimmed by 6 bases and 5 bases, with 12 bases remaining between them. The CDR3 DNA follows: TGTGCCACCAGTCGTCGGGGGTGGGAGACCCAGTACTTC. The encoded protein is CATSRRGWETQYF.

This CDR3 reads CASSQDLAGIEKLFF. DNA for the CDR3: TGTGCCAGCAGCCAAGATCTGGCAGGGATTGAAAAACTGTTTTTT. The chain has TRBV3-1 and TRBJ1-4; D may be TRBD1 (5 bases). V was clipped by 0 bases and J by 7 bases, with 12 bases between them. Germline assignment: CDR1 LGHDT and CDR2 YNNKEL (reference sequence). The CDR3 spans 15 residues.

The genes are TRBV6-5 and TRBJ2-1; no clear D. Per the germline V gene, CDR1 is MNHEY and CDR2 is SVGAGI. V was cut by 7 bases and J by 10 bases, with 14 bases left in between. The CDR3 covers 12 residues. In nucleotides, the CDR3 is TGTGCCAGCAACCTTCCCTTGGGGGAGCAGTTCTTC. Translation gives CASNLPLGEQFF.

A few counts support this clonotype. The genes are TRBV6-1 and TRBJ1-2; D unclear. The CDR3 is 16 residues long. V was pared by 6 bases and J by 1 base, with 18 bases between. Germline CDR1 is MNHNS and CDR2 is SASEGT. The DNA of the CDR3 is TGTGCCAGCAGCTCAAAAGGACGGAGTTTTAACTATGGCTACACCTTC. Its protein product is CASSSKGRSFNYGYTF.

The chain combines TRBV29-1 with TRBJ1-1; D not certain. V lost 6 bases to trimming and J lost 1 base, with 12 bases between them. The CDR3 has 13 amino acids. Germline values: CDR1 SQVTM, CDR2 ANQGSEA. The CDR3 sequence is CSVGTPRNTEAFF. The CDR3 DNA is TGCAGCGTCGGAACGCCCAGGAACACTGAAGCTTTCTTT.

This clonotype was counted a few times. The chain is built from TRBV24-1 and TRBJ2-2; 11 positions match TRBD2. Germline loops: CDR1 KGHDR, CDR2 SFDVKD. Trimming at V came to 6 bases and at J to 1 base, leaving 9 bases not matched to a gene. The length of the CDR3 is 18 residues. The CDR3 spells CATSPNPSGGQNTGELFF. CDR3 bases: TGTGCCACCAGTCCGAACCCTAGCGGGGGGCAGAACACCGGGGAGCTGTTTTTT.

V usage is TRBV24-1 and J usage is TRBJ1-4; the D is unclear. The CDR3 is 13 residues long. V lost 1 base and J 6 bases, leaving 5 bases between the germline ends. Germline-derived CDR1 and CDR2 are KGHDR and SFDVKD. CDR3 in DNA: TGTGCCACCAGTGATTTTAACGATGAAAAACTGTTTTTT. It specifies CATSDFNDEKLFF.

This clonotype came up a few times. The V gene is TRBV18, the J gene TRBJ2-5; a possible D gene is TRBD2 (7 bases). V was cut by 1 base and J by 2 bases, with 23 bases left in between. The CDR3 has 19 residues. Germline-derived CDR1 and CDR2 are KGHSH and LQKENI. The CDR3, as DNA: TGTGCCAGCTCACCACGGCGGGGGCTAAAAAATCTTCGACAAGAGACCCAGTACTTC. Protein: CASSPRRGLKNLRQETQYF.

The chain links TRBV4-2 to TRBJ1-3; D is perhaps TRBD1 (6 bases). The CDR3 sequence is 16 residues long. Germline CDR1 reads LGHNA; CDR2 reads YNFKEQ. V was clipped by 4 bases and J by 0 bases, with 13 bases between them. The CDR3 is CASSRDQDSSGNTIYF. CDR3 coding DNA: TGTGCCAGCAGCCGCGACCAGGACAGCTCTGGAAACACCATATATTTT.

This chain links TRBV6-1 with TRBJ1-5; no definite D call. The CDR3 length is 15 residues. The germline CDR1 and CDR2 sequences are MNHNS and SASEGT. V lost 4 bases and J 2 bases, leaving 12 bases between the germline ends. The CDR3 DNA reads TGTGCCAGCAGTGGGACCAGGTCTGGCAATCAGCCCCAGCATTTT. It codes for CASSGTRSGNQPQHF.

V gene TRBV6-2 or TRBV6-3 combines with J gene TRBJ1-1, with a weak D call TRBD1 (5 bases). The V gene lost 1 base and the J gene lost 5 bases, with 17 bases spanning the gap. Germline V gene data show CDR1 as MNHEY and CDR2 as SVGEGT. This CDR3 spans 16 amino acids. DNA of the CDR3: TGTGCCAGCAGTTACTTCCCGGGGCGGACTACTACTGAAGCTTTCTTT. This gives the protein CASSYFPGRTTTEAFF.

This clonotype was picked up a small number of times. This sequence joins TRBV12-3 or TRBV12-4 and TRBJ1-1, with 8 bases that match TRBD1. The length of the CDR3 is 13 residues. V was pared by 2 bases and J by 6 bases, with 2 bases of the junction left unmatched. CDR3 DNA sequence: TGTGCCAGCAGTTTACAGGGGGCATCTGAAGCTTTCTTT. Translating gives CASSLQGASEAFF.

J is TRBJ2-1 and V is TRBV3-1, with 9 bases identical to TRBD1. There are 17 residues in the CDR3. The V gene end was trimmed by 1 base and the J gene end by 5 bases; junction bases not matched to a gene: 9. Germline assignment: CDR1 LGHDT and CDR2 YNNKEL (reference sequence). The CDR3 region has the DNA TGTGCCAGCAGCCAAGCCCCCGGGACAGGGCCCCACAATGAGCAGTTCTTC. This codes for CASSQAPGTGPHNEQFF.

The rearrangement links TRBV20-1 to TRBJ2-1; 7 bases align to TRBD2. Germline-derived CDR1 and CDR2 are DFQATT and SNEGSKA (reference sequence). The CDR3 consists of 14 residues. The CDR3 here is CSAKPPSGLNEQFF. CDR3 nucleotides: TGCAGCGCAAAACCCCCTAGCGGCCTCAATGAGCAGTTCTTC.

The CDR3 DNA follows: TGTGCCAGCAGTTACTCGATGACAGGACCCGAGCCCCAGCATTTT. Translating gives CASSYSMTGPEPQHF. This chain joins TRBV6-5 and TRBJ1-5; the D gene is possibly TRBD1 (6 bases). The V gene's germline CDR1 is MNHEY and CDR2 SVGAGI. The CDR3 loop spans 15 amino acids. Trimming stripped 0 bases from V and 8 bases from J, with 14 bases between.

V gene TRBV4-1 combines with J gene TRBJ2-2; D is possibly TRBD1 (5 bases). The germline gives CDR1 MGHRA, CDR2 YSYEKL. This CDR3 contains 13 residues. Between the trimmed V and J ends, which lost 2 bases and 5 bases, there was a span of 6 bases. The CDR3, as DNA: TGCGCCAGCAGCCAACACAGGACCGGGGAGCTGTTTTTT. Its protein is CASSQHRTGELFF.

This clonotype has ten or more counts. The rearrangement joins TRBV3-1 to TRBJ1-2; D uncertain. V was shortened by 0 bases and J by 3 bases, with 14 bases between the two germline ends. CDR1 is LGHDT, CDR2 YNNKEL, per germline (reference sequence). The CDR3 extends over 16 amino acids. The CDR3 protein is CASSQDAAGLYYGYTF. CDR3 DNA: TGTGCCAGCAGCCAAGATGCGGCGGGTCTATACTATGGCTACACCTTC.

The table lists this clonotype with a few counts. This chain connects TRBV7-9 to TRBJ1-1; 8 bases are shared with TRBD1. CDR1 and CDR2 from the germline V gene are SEHNR and FQNEAQ (reference sequence). J lost 7 bases, V lost 6 bases, and 7 bases had no gene match. The CDR3 sequence is 13 residues long. CDR3 DNA sequence: TGTGCCAGCAGAACGATCGGACAGGGTGAAGCTTTCTTT. Amino acids: CASRTIGQGEAFF. The full variable domain, rest sourced from reference TRBV7-9 and TRBJ1-1, is DTGVSQNPRHKITKRGQNVTFRCDPISEHNRLYWYRQTLGQGPEFLTYFQNEAQLEKSRLLSDRFSAERPKGSFSTLEIQRTEQGDSAMYLCASRTIGQGEAFFGQGTRLTVV.

This clonotype was picked up a small number of times. V is TRBV4-3 and J is TRBJ2-1; 12 nucleotides line up with TRBD2. V trimming: 3 bases; J trimming: 9 bases; junction bases outside the gene matches: 9. In germline, CDR1 is LGHNA, CDR2 YSLEER. This CDR3 contains 16 residues. The CDR3 DNA sequence: TGCGCCAGCAGCCACGATCTAGCGGGGGGGTTCGGTGAGCAGTTCTTC. Encoded protein: CASSHDLAGGFGEQFF.

V gene TRBV6-2 or TRBV6-3 combines with J gene TRBJ1-2; 7 bases line up with TRBD1. Per germline, CDR1 MNHEY and CDR2 SVGEGT. V shed 2 bases and J 8 bases; nucleotides not matched to a gene: 5. The CDR3 spans 13 residues. In DNA, the CDR3 is TGTGCCAGCAGTTACACCACAGGGGCCGGCTACACCTTC. Translated: CASSYTTGAGYTF.

The chain employs TRBV28 and TRBJ2-3, with D hard to call. Germline V lookup: CDR1 MDHEN, CDR2 SYDVKM. This CDR3 is 13 amino acids long. The V end lost 8 bases, the J end lost 3 bases, and 12 bases lay between the germline ends. The CDR3 sequence: CASWPQTTDTQYF. CDR3 nucleotide sequence: TGTGCCAGCTGGCCACAGACTACAGATACGCAGTATTTT.

The rearrangement uses TRBV7-2 and TRBJ2-1; 9 bases agree with TRBD1. The CDR3 totals 14 residues. Germline V gene sequence: CDR1 SGHTA, CDR2 FQGNSA. V dropped 5 bases and J dropped 5; count of bases not matched to a gene: 4. The chain's CDR3 is CASSPGTGHNEQFF. The CDR3 nucleotides read TGTGCCAGCAGCCCAGGGACAGGGCACAATGAGCAGTTCTTC.

This clonotype was seen a handful of times. This chain joins TRBV11-2 and TRBJ2-3, with 11 bases matching TRBD2. J was trimmed by 2 bases and V by 4 bases; bases with no gene match: 5. The CDR3 runs 16 residues. CDR1 is SGHAT and CDR2 is FQNNGV in the germline V gene. This CDR3 is CASSSISGGDTDTQYF. CDR3 in DNA: TGTGCCAGCAGCTCGATTAGCGGGGGGGACACAGATACGCAGTATTTT.

The V call is TRBV7-9, the J call TRBJ2-7; TRBD2 is a possible D gene (5 bases). The CDR3 has 14 amino acids. In germline, CDR1 is SEHNR, CDR2 FQNEAQ (reference sequence). The germline V and J ends were trimmed by 2 bases and 4 bases, with 12 bases remaining between them. CDR3 residues: CASSLNERQYEQYV. CDR3 nucleotide sequence: TGTGCCAGCAGCTTAAACGAGCGGCAGTACGAGCAGTACGTC.

This chain connects TRBV12-3 or TRBV12-4 to TRBJ1-3; D is unresolved. The ends were cut back, 8 bases at V and 2 bases at J, with 16 bases in the middle. This CDR3 region has 15 residues. The CDR3 loop reads CASGPNLNPGNTIYF. The DNA for the CDR3 is TGTGCCAGCGGCCCAAATTTGAATCCTGGAAACACCATATATTTT.

This chain links TRBV5-1 with TRBJ1-2, with unresolved D. V was pared by 1 base and J by 4 bases, with 14 bases between. The CDR3 has 15 residues. Germline loops: CDR1 SGHRS, CDR2 YFSETQ. The CDR3 nucleotides are TGCGCCAGCAGCTTGAATATCCACGTATCCTATGGCTACACCTTC. Residues: CASSLNIHVSYGYTF.

The chain carries TRBV4-1 and TRBJ1-1, with TRBD1 identical over 8 bases. The length of the CDR3 is 18 residues. Trimming at V came to 1 base and at J to 2 bases, leaving 12 bases not matched to a gene. CDR1 MGHRA and CDR2 YSYEKL come from the germline V gene. For the CDR3, the DNA is TGCGCCAGCAGCCAAGGTAAAGGTCTGGGACAGGCAAACACTGAAGCTTTCTTT. Its protein product is CASSQGKGLGQANTEAFF.